The next 22 T cell receptor beta chains were all read from a single sample in a study of human T cells and chemical hapten exposure. TCRdb re-derived calls from the 5' RACE reads in MiXCR, one entry per CDR3 protein. This table holds 130,000 or so distinct CDR3 sequences, around 4% found once. The study extracted total RNA from unfractionated whole blood. The receptors come from a female donor in good health.

This clonotype was detected ten times or more. The gene calls are TRBV2 and TRBJ2-7; TRBD2 aligns across 10 bases. The V segment lost 6 bases and the J segment 2 bases; nucleotides outside the gene matches: 4. From germline, CDR1 is SNHLY and CDR2 FYNNEI. The CDR3 runs 14 residues. The CDR3 region has the DNA TGTGCCAGCAGGGGTAGCGGGGGGACCTACGAGCAGTACTTC. This encodes CASRGSGGTYEQYF.

This clonotype was found many times. J is TRBJ2-1 and V is TRBV27; D gene ambiguous. This CDR3 has 16 amino acids. V was trimmed by 4 bases and J by 3 bases, leaving 16 bases between them. Germline V gene data show CDR1 as MNHEY and CDR2 as SMNVEV (reference sequence). CDR3 residues: CASSSIGIWGYNEQFF. The CDR3 DNA reads as TGTGCCAGCAGTTCAATAGGGATATGGGGCTACAATGAGCAGTTCTTC.

There are many counts of this clonotype. The chain employs TRBV27 and TRBJ1-5; 11 positions agree with TRBD1. This CDR3 spans 15 amino acids. V was clipped by 4 bases and J by 7 bases; unmatched bases: 6. In germline, CDR1 is MNHEY, CDR2 SMNVEV (reference sequence). CDR3 residues: CASSSGQGALQPQHF. CDR3 coding DNA: TGTGCCAGCAGTTCTGGACAGGGGGCCTTGCAGCCCCAGCATTTT.

This clonotype was detected ten times or more. This CDR3 reads CASSLPGNRTIVIHEQYF. CDR3 bases: TGCGCCAGCAGCTTGCCCGGGAACCGAACGATAGTTATCCACGAGCAGTACTTC. V and J are TRBV5-1 and TRBJ2-7; D is possibly TRBD2 (5 bases). CDR1 is SGHRS, CDR2 YFSETQ, per germline. CDR3 length equals 18 residues. V was shortened by 1 base and J by 5 bases, with 25 bases between the two germline ends.

This clonotype occurred a few times. The chain employs TRBV3-1 and TRBJ1-2; 9 positions match TRBD1. This CDR3 region has 13 residues. The trim removed 4 bases at V and 13 bases at J, leaving 10 bases unmatched. Germline V gene lookup returns CDR1 LGHDT and CDR2 YNNKEL (reference sequence). The CDR3 sequence is CASSLPGQGSPTF. CDR3 DNA sequence: TGTGCCAGCAGCCTTCCGGGACAGGGCTCCCCCACCTTC.

This clonotype was found many times. The rearrangement links TRBV24-1 to TRBJ1-5; D unclear. Per the germline V gene, CDR1 is KGHDR and CDR2 is SFDVKD. This CDR3 is built from 13 residues. V was shortened by 8 bases and J by 3 bases, with 10 bases between the two germline ends. The CDR3 bases are TGTGCCACCATCGACATACACAATCAGCCCCAGCATTTT. Residues: CATIDIHNQPQHF.

This clonotype has ten or more counts. The chain recombines TRBV5-6 with TRBJ2-1; D is uncertain. V lost 3 bases, J lost 0 bases, and 13 bases lay in between. CDR3 size: 16 residues. The germline V gene encodes CDR1 SGHDT and CDR2 YYEEEE. The CDR3 coding sequence is TGTGCCAGCAGCTACCGTTTGGGGTCCTCCTACAATGAGCAGTTCTTC. This translates into CASSYRLGSSYNEQFF.

This clonotype was counted only a few times. This rearrangement joins TRBV20-1 to TRBJ1-2; D possibly corresponds to TRBD1 (5 bases). V dropped 0 bases and J dropped 5 bases, with 7 bases sitting between them. The CDR3 loop spans 12 amino acids. The germline gives CDR1 DFQATT, CDR2 SNEGSKA (reference sequence). The CDR3 sequence: CSAREGTYGYTF. The DNA of the CDR3 is TGCAGTGCTAGAGAGGGGACTTATGGCTACACCTTC.

This clonotype appeared many times. The genes are TRBV20-1 and TRBJ2-5; no firm D call. The CDR3 contains 13 residues. Germline CDR1 DFQATT, CDR2 SNEGSKA (reference sequence). Deletions cut 3 bases from V and 3 bases from J, with 11 bases between. CDR3 DNA: TGCAGTGCTAGCTATCAGGCGGAAGAGACCCAGTACTTC. Encoded protein: CSASYQAEETQYF.

This clonotype has a handful of counts. J is TRBJ1-2 and V is TRBV7-9; a possible D gene is TRBD1 (6 bases). This CDR3 contains 12 residues. The V end lost 4 bases, the J end lost 8 bases, and 11 bases lay between the germline ends. CDR1 SEHNR and CDR2 FQNEAQ come from the germline V gene (reference sequence). CDR3 in amino acids: CASSWNGGGYTF. CDR3 DNA: TGTGCCAGCAGCTGGAACGGGGGCGGCTACACCTTC.

This clonotype was seen many times. The chain joins TRBV3-1 to TRBJ2-6; D unclear. The CDR3 spans 16 residues. Trimming cost V 6 bases and J 3 bases, with 15 bases left between them. CDR1 is LGHDT and CDR2 is YNNKEL in the germline V gene (reference sequence). The chain's CDR3 is CASSPLFGIGANVLTF. As DNA, the CDR3 is TGTGCCAGCAGTCCCCTTTTCGGAATTGGGGCCAACGTCCTGACTTTC.

This clonotype has just a few counts. V usage is TRBV18 and J usage is TRBJ1-5; 10 nucleotides agree with TRBD1. The CDR3 consists of 15 residues. The ends lost 5 bases at V and 5 bases at J; junction bases unmatched: 6. Looked up from germline, CDR1 is KGHSH and CDR2 is LQKENI. CDR3 DNA: TGTGCCAGCTCATCCGACAGGGGGCGTGATCAGCCCCAGCATTTT. It specifies CASSSDRGRDQPQHF.

This clonotype came up many times. This chain connects TRBV4-2 to TRBJ1-5; D possibly corresponds to TRBD1 (6 bases). This CDR3 is 14 amino acids long. The V end lost 1 base, the J end lost 10 bases, and 14 bases lay between the germline ends. CDR1 LGHNA and CDR2 YNFKEQ come from the germline V gene. The chain's CDR3 is CASSQVIGGTPQHF. The CDR3 nucleotides are TGTGCCAGCAGCCAAGTAATAGGGGGGACCCCCCAGCATTTT.

This clonotype came up a few times. The gene calls are TRBV28 and TRBJ2-7, with D tentatively TRBD1 (6 bases). Germline loops: CDR1 MDHEN, CDR2 SYDVKM. CDR3 length: 15 residues. The V gene lost 5 bases and the J gene lost 2 bases, with 16 bases spanning the gap. CDR3 loop: CASSLHRQATYEQYF. CDR3 sequence (DNA): TGTGCCAGCAGTCTCCACCGACAGGCTACCTACGAGCAGTACTTC.

This clonotype was recorded a few times. This rearrangement joins TRBV5-5 to TRBJ1-2; the D gene is possibly TRBD1 (6 bases). The CDR3 length is 17 residues. Germline V gives CDR1 SGHKS, CDR2 YYEKEE (reference sequence). V was shortened by 0 bases and J by 3 bases, with 18 bases between the two germline ends. CDR3 nucleotide sequence: TGTGCCAGCAGCTTGGATCCCACAGGGCGGCGGGACTATGGCTACACCTTC. Translation gives CASSLDPTGRRDYGYTF.

This clonotype was seen many times. The rearrangement links TRBV10-3 to TRBJ2-7; TRBD2 might be the D (5 bases). This CDR3 region has 13 residues. V was pared by 6 bases and J by 6 bases, with 15 bases between. Germline CDR1 ENHRY, CDR2 SYGVKD. CDR3 nucleotides: TGTGCCATCAGGCCGGGGTCAGAAGGCGAGCAGTACTTC. This sequence encodes CAIRPGSEGEQYF.

Turning to this clonotype: Since a much larger clone is just one base distant, this may be a read error. This CDR3 is missing its conserved last phenylalanine or tryptophan, likely due to a read error. The rearrangement uses TRBV18 and TRBJ1-1, with 7 bases matching TRBD1. Germline loops: CDR1 KGHSH, CDR2 LQKENI. Unmatched junction bases numbered 7, after V lost 4 bases and J lost 5 bases. CDR3 length equals 14 residues. CDR3: CASSQDRVVTEAFL. The DNA of the CDR3 is TGTGCCAGCTCACAAGACAGGGTAGTAACTGAAGCTTTCTTG.

This clonotype was recorded many times. The chain joins TRBV28 to TRBJ2-7, with a weak D call TRBD2 (7 bases). Trimming pared 11 bases from V and 6 bases from J, leaving 20 bases between. The V gene's germline CDR1 is MDHEN and CDR2 SYDVKM. This CDR3 contains 13 residues. As DNA, the CDR3 is TGTGCCGCCCGTGGGGGGGGCGCGGGCGAGCAGTACTTC. It specifies CAARGGGAGEQYF. Drawing the rest from reference TRBV28 and TRBJ2-7, the complete variable domain is DVKVTQSSRYLVKRTGEKVFLECVQDMDHENMFWYRQDPGLGLRLIYFSYDVKMKEKGDIPEGYSVSREKKERFSLILESASTNQTSMYLCAARGGGAGEQYFGPGTRLTVT.

This clonotype was observed many times. The rearrangement links TRBV29-1 to TRBJ2-5, with 7 bases aligning to TRBD1. The CDR3 totals 13 residues. The junction had 7 bases not matched to a gene; V was cut back by 6 bases and J by 3 bases. CDR1 and CDR2 from the germline V gene are SQVTM and ANQGSEA. The CDR3 region has the DNA TGCAGCGTCGATGAGGACAGGAAAGAGACCCAGTACTTC. Amino acids: CSVDEDRKETQYF.

The chain joins TRBV18 to TRBJ1-6, with D possibly matching TRBD1 (5 bases). There are 19 residues in the CDR3. Between the trimmed V and J ends, which lost 3 bases and 6 bases, there was a span of 24 bases. Looked up from germline, CDR1 is KGHSH and CDR2 is LQKENI. This CDR3 reads CASSPRGSVPGGSNSPLHF. DNA for the CDR3: TGTGCCAGCTCACCCCGGGGGTCAGTTCCCGGAGGGAGTAATTCACCCCTCCACTTT.

In this sample, this clonotype turned up many times. The chain combines TRBV29-1 with TRBJ1-4; D gene uncertain. CDR3 size: 13 residues. Germline V gene data show CDR1 as SQVTM and CDR2 as ANQGSEA. Between the trimmed V and J ends, which lost 4 bases and 5 bases, there was a span of 11 bases. The CDR3 loop reads CSVADIWNEKLFF. CDR3 in DNA: TGCAGCGTTGCAGACATTTGGAATGAAAAACTGTTTTTT.

This clonotype was seen ten or more times. The chain recombines TRBV7-2 with TRBJ1-5, with 7 bases that match TRBD1. Germline-derived CDR1 and CDR2 are SGHTA and FQGNSA. Trimming cost V 6 bases and J 4 bases; bases outside gene matches: 12. This CDR3 comprises 16 residues. The CDR3 is CASRRNPGTENQPQHF. As DNA, the CDR3 is TGTGCCAGCAGAAGAAATCCCGGGACAGAGAATCAGCCCCAGCATTTT.